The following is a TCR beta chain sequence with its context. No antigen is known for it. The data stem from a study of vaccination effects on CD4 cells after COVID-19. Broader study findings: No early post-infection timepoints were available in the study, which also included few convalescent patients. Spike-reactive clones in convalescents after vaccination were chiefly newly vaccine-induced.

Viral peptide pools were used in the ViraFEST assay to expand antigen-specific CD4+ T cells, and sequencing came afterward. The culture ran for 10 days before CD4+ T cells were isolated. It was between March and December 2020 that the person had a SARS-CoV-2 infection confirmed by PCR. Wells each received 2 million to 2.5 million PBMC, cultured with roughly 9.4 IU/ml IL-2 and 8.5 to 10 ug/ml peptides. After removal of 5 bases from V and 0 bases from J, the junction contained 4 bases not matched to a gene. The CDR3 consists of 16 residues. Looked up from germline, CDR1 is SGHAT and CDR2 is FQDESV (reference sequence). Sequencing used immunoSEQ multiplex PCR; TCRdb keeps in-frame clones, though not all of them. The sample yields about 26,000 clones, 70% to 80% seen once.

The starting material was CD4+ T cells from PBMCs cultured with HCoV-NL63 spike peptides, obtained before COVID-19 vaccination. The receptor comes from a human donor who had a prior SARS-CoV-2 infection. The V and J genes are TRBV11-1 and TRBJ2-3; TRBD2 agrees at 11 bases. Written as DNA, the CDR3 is TGTGCCAGCAGCCCAAGACTAGCGGGAAGCACAGATACGCAGTATTTT. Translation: CASSPRLAGSTDTQYF.